The subject of this entry is one T cell receptor beta chain. No antigen is known for it. Base qualities are not provided; no much larger clone lies one nucleotide away. This specimen belongs to a study of shared clonotypes between healthy human individuals (dated by TCRdb to about 2020). About the full investigation: A couple of women and three men aged 18 to 49 years were included in the cohort. Per donor, leukapheresis produced somewhere between about 0.85 and 8.9 billion PBMCs. To estimate repertoire size and how much clonotype sharing occurs between individuals, the study deeply sequenced the blood TCR repertoires of five or six healthy adults. Different laboratories and diverse techniques were used to prepare libraries and sequence TCR repertoires, to increase sequencing depth and limit assay-specific biases. For each donor, CD4 naive and CD4 memory were each given three plates, CD8 naive was given two plates, and CD8 memory was given one plate. General conclusions and limits of the study: Around 5.4% of naive CD4, 3.5% of naive CD8, 2.3% of memory CD4, and 0.35% to 0.4% of memory CD8 clonotypes were shared across a few donors. Only blood was sampled, and tissue TCR repertoires likely differ from those in blood. Naive subsets generally had larger estimated clonotype richness than memory subsets. Based on pairwise subsampling, the degree of clonotype sharing among donors was expected to be affected by sequencing depth. Even with the large sequencing depth, rarefaction of the sorted-subset datasets indicated that sequencing was incomplete. Because the study included only a small number of donors, the genetic and exposure-history diversity represented was limited. Compared with non-shared clonotypes, clonotypes shared by all four sorted-subset donors had higher generation probabilities.

TCR CDR3 regions were amplified from genomic DNA by multiplex PCR using the deep immunoSEQ assay. Genomic DNA extracted from each cell subset was distributed evenly over all wells of several immunoSEQ 96-well plates, and each plate served as one replicate. For sorted subsets, each replicate PCR was loaded with about 0.2 ug genomic DNA, equivalent to 30,000 or so T cell genomes. Purified libraries were quantified with a Qubit 3.0 fluorometer, sized on a Bioanalyzer 2100, and re-quantified with the KAPA Library Quantification kit. Every immunoSEQ 96-well plate was sequenced on a separate single-read 150-cycle Illumina NextSeq 550 flow cell. On the authors' methods: Because the immunoSEQ output held only junctional sequences and lacked quality scores, the filtering could not match the filtering applied to full-length reads. Sequences were annotated with PyIR, a Python wrapper for IgBLAST v1.9, using IMGT germline references to assign V/J genes and CDR3. Reads with weak V/J assignments (E-value above 1e-6), missing CDR3, stop codons, out-of-frame junctions, or ambiguous translated residues were removed. V3J clonotypes were defined by identical inferred V gene, J gene, and CDR3 amino acid sequence. Percentage overlap between repertoires was calculated by dividing the number of shared unique clonotypes by the size of the smaller repertoire. Repertoire richness was assessed with RTK rarefaction, the Chao1 estimator, and Recon v2.1 estimates of unobserved clonotypes. Generation probabilities for all TCRbeta clonotypes obtained by the gDNA method from four donors were computed using OLGA. This immuneACCESS table, as held by TCRdb, lists in-frame sequences with V and J called but not all clones. Of the missing ones, under half trace to an unresolved V gene in checked studies; the others have no known cause. Clone size and V and J calls were adopted from that table, with D and trimming inferred from the DNA. The sample profile shows some 1.4 million clones; approximately 97% of them were found once. In total, the top ten clones hold approximately 1.1% of the sample.

Measured from the cysteine to the phenylalanine, the CDR3 is 15 residues long. Only CDR3 DNA remains: 45 bases, in frame from the first base. As encoded in the germline V gene, CDR1 is MNHEY while CDR2 is SVGAGI. V gives up 10 bases and J gives up 4 bases, and the segment between their germline ends measures 17 bases. The donors were healthy, HIV-negative adults who had no recently reported acute infections or vaccinations. Only Caucasian adults living in Nashville, Tennessee, USA were represented among the donors. Magnetic negative selection was used to enrich CD4+ T cells, after which naive cells were positively selected on CD45RA and the negative fraction became the memory subset. Blood was collected by leukapheresis, and PBMCs were isolated by Ficoll-Histopaque density gradient centrifugation and then cryopreserved in liquid nitrogen vapor phase. Purity and quantity of every magnetically sorted T cell population were checked by analytical flow cytometry. Genomic DNA was isolated from every sorted fraction and measured by UV absorbance on a Nanodrop 2000c.

Here the chain combines TRBV6-5 and TRBJ2-6; the D gene assignment is ambiguous. The receptor's source is a man aged 25-45 years in good health. The sequenced sample was naive CD4+ T cells sorted from blood. This specimen's cell subset or site label, interpreted: CD45RA+ positively selected. Here the CDR3 is given as CATILLGSGANVLTF. The nucleotide sequence reads as follows: TGTGCCACCATCCTCCTAGGGTCCGGGGCCAACGTCCTGACTTTC.